The TCR beta chain described here comes from a study of breast tumors, draining lymph nodes, adjacent tissues. Via MiXCR, TCRdb re-called the multiplex PCR reads, giving one row per CDR3 protein. The table includes around 230,000 distinct CDR3 sequences, around 32% detected once. General study findings and limits: Compared with lymph nodes, tumors were less diverse; compared with nontumor tissue, more. Most tumor T cells seemingly derive from lymph node, then expand in tumor.

Axillary draining lymph nodes of breast cancer patients supplied the node samples. This CDR3 is 15 amino acids long. From germline, CDR1 is SGHVS and CDR2 FQNEAQ. The sample holds a few counts of this clonotype. Its target is unknown. Specimen: axillary lymph node tissue. The genes are TRBV7-8 and TRBJ2-3; TRBD1 is a possible D gene (5 bases). The DNA end lines up better with TRBJ1-5; the J call may be wrong. This TCR derives from a female donor with breast cancer. Some clones in this sample may be carry-over from other donors' samples. This chain's CDR3 is CASSDNRLGTDTQHF. The CDR3 DNA sequence: TGTGCCAGCAGCGATAACAGGCTAGGCACAGATACGCAGCATTTT.